This T cell receptor beta chain was profiled in a study of shared clonotypes between healthy human individuals. TCRdb's table, derived via immunoSEQ multiplex PCR, lists solely in-frame clones and lacks some. The table has just over 2,000,000 clones, 90% to 95% seen once; the top ten hold 0.1% to 0.15%. This receptor was taken from a young man in good health. Sample: naive CD4+ T cells sorted from blood. The sample's subset: CD45RA+ positively selected.

In DNA form, the CDR3 reads TGTGCCAGCAGTTCTACAGGCTACCAAGAGACCCAGTACTTC. Protein: CASSSTGYQETQYF. The gene calls are TRBV7-9 and TRBJ2-5; maybe TRBD1 (5 bases). The CDR3 extends over 14 amino acids. CDR1 SEHNR and CDR2 FQNEAQ come from the germline V gene (reference sequence). The V end lost 6 bases, the J end lost 0 bases, and 11 bases lay between the germline ends.